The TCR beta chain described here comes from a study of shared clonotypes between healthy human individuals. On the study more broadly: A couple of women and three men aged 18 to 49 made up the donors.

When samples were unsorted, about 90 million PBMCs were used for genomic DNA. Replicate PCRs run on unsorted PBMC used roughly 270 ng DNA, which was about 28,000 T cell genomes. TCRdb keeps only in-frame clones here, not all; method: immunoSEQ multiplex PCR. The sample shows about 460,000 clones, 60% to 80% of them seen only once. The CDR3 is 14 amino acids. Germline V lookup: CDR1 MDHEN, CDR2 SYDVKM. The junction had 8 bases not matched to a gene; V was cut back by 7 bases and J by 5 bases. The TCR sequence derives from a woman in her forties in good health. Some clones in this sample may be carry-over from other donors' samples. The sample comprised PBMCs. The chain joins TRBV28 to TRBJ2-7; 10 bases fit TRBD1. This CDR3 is CASIPDRGQNEQYF. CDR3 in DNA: TGTGCCAGCATCCCAGACAGGGGGCAAAACGAGCAGTACTTC.